One and the same sample provided the 17 T cell receptor beta chains below, sequenced in a study of T cell responses to AZD1222 COVID-19 vaccine. Sequencing was performed with immunoSEQ multiplex PCR; in TCRdb, only in-frame clones are kept and a portion is missing. Of 75,000 to 100,000 clones in the sample, 88% were seen once. Here the sequenced sample was peripheral blood, taken on day 0 of AZD1222 vaccination. These TCRs come from an adult in good health.

The chain employs TRBV5-6 and TRBJ1-3, with D possibly being TRBD1 (5 bases). V gave up 3 bases and J gave up 1 base, with 11 bases separating them. CDR1 SGHDT and CDR2 YYEEEE come from the germline V gene. The CDR3 is made up of 15 amino acids. In DNA form, the CDR3 reads TGTGCCAGCAGCTCCGGGACCCTGTCTGGAAACACCATATATTTT. Protein: CASSSGTLSGNTIYF.

Only a few counts were recorded for this clone. The V and J genes are TRBV24-1 and TRBJ1-2, with unresolved D. The V and J ends lost 7 bases and 4 bases respectively, with 12 bases between them. Germline V CDR1 and CDR2: KGHDR, SFDVKD. The CDR3 runs to 13 residues. The CDR3: CATREDRGYGYTF. CDR3 DNA sequence: TGTGCCACCAGGGAGGACCGTGGCTATGGCTACACCTTC.

This clone showed up just once. This chain connects TRBV6-1 to TRBJ1-4; 8 bases fit TRBD1. The trim removed 2 bases at V and 7 bases at J, leaving 6 bases unmatched. Germline-derived CDR1 and CDR2 are MNHNS and SASEGT. The CDR3 covers 15 residues. This CDR3 reads CASSERDRLPEKLFF. CDR3 DNA sequence: TGTGCCAGCAGTGAACGGGACAGGCTGCCTGAAAAACTGTTTTTT.

The chain links TRBV6-1 to TRBJ1-4; possible D gene TRBD1, 6 bases. V was cut by 2 bases and J by 8 bases, with 18 bases left in between. CDR3 size: 16 residues. In germline, CDR1 is MNHNS, CDR2 SASEGT. The CDR3 DNA follows: TGTGCCAGCAGTGAACCCTCTGGGGGCAGCGGAGAAAAACTGTTTTTT. Its protein product is CASSEPSGGSGEKLFF.

This chain joins TRBV3-1 (or the pseudogene TRBV3-2) and TRBJ2-5, with TRBD2 matching over 11 bases. After removal of 1 base from V and 5 bases from J, the junction contained 0 bases not matched to a gene. The CDR3 has 14 residues. CDR1 and CDR2 (germline): LGHDT, YNNKEL (reference sequence). Here the CDR3 reads CASSQASGRETQYF. CDR3 nucleotides: TGTGCCAGCAGCCAAGCTAGCGGGAGGGAGACCCAGTACTTC.

The chain is built from TRBV30 and TRBJ1-5; the D gene is possibly TRBD1 (6 bases). Trimming cost V 0 bases and J 7 bases, with 10 bases left between them. The germline CDR1 and CDR2 sequences are GTSNPN and SVGIG (reference sequence). The CDR3 sequence is 13 residues long. CDR3 DNA sequence: TGTGCCTGGAGTGTGGGGGCCAGACAGCCCCAGCATTTT. It yields the protein CAWSVGARQPQHF.

The chain links TRBV7-9 to TRBJ1-2, with 7 bases aligning to TRBD1. CDR1 and CDR2 (germline): SEHNR, FQNEAQ (reference sequence). The V gene end was trimmed by 3 bases and the J gene end by 3 bases; junction bases not matched to a gene: 4. The CDR3 totals 14 residues. The CDR3 loop reads CASSFDREHYGYTF. CDR3 sequence (DNA): TGTGCCAGCAGCTTTGACAGGGAGCACTATGGCTACACCTTC.

The chain carries TRBV9 and TRBJ1-1, with D unclear. The germline V gene has CDR1 SGDLS and CDR2 YYNGEE. The CDR3 spans 15 residues. Trimming pared 0 bases from V and 0 bases from J, leaving 9 bases between. The CDR3: CASSVGWALNTEAFF. In nucleotides, the CDR3 is TGTGCCAGCAGCGTAGGATGGGCCCTGAACACTGAAGCTTTCTTT.

The chain couples TRBV5-1 to TRBJ2-7, with D perhaps TRBD1 (6 bases). The CDR3 has 14 amino acids. Trimming left V 3 bases short and J 1 base short, with 11 bases between. Per germline, CDR1 SGHRS and CDR2 YFSETQ. CDR3 in amino acids: CASSSRQASYEQYF. The CDR3 nucleotides are TGCGCCAGCAGCTCAAGACAGGCGTCCTACGAGCAGTACTTC.

This clone was detected only once. The chain has TRBV7-2 and TRBJ2-2; perhaps TRBD1 as D (5 bases). The germline V and J ends were trimmed by 3 bases and 6 bases, with 8 bases remaining between them. The CDR3 loop spans 13 amino acids. Germline-derived CDR1 and CDR2 are SGHTA and FQGNSA. DNA of the CDR3: TGTGCCAGCAGCTTTTTAGGGGCCGGGGAGCTGTTTTTT. Amino acids: CASSFLGAGELFF.

Comments on this clone: Within the sample, other DNA sequences also encode this same CDR3. V usage is TRBV9 and J usage is TRBJ2-1; D gene unclear. This CDR3 is 13 amino acids long. The germline V gene encodes CDR1 SGDLS and CDR2 YYNGEE. Trimming took off 2 bases at V and 4 bases at J, with 7 bases between the two ends. The CDR3 region is CASSVDQYNEQFF. CDR3 bases: TGTGCCAGCAGCGTGGACCAGTACAATGAGCAGTTCTTC. The whole variable domain, remainder taken from reference TRBV9 and TRBJ2-1, is DSGVTQTPKHLITATGQRVTLRCSPRSGDLSVYWYQQSLDQGLQFLIQYYNGEERAKGNILERFSAQQFPDLHSELNLSSLELGDSALYFCASSVDQYNEQFFGPGTRLTVL.

The sample holds a few counts of this clone. The rearrangement joins TRBV6-5 to TRBJ1-1, with TRBD1 identical over 9 bases. J lost 7 bases, V lost 6 bases, and 6 bases had no gene match. Germline CDR1 reads MNHEY; CDR2 reads SVGAGI. This CDR3 has 13 amino acids. The chain's CDR3 is CASSLSDRGEAFF. The CDR3 DNA reads as TGTGCCAGCAGCCTTTCGGACAGGGGTGAAGCTTTCTTT.

The chain joins TRBV27 to TRBJ2-1; 12 bases align to TRBD2. After removal of 6 bases from V and 8 bases from J, the junction contained 8 bases not matched to a gene. CDR1 and CDR2 (germline): MNHEY, SMNVEV (reference sequence). This CDR3 has 15 residues. This CDR3 reads CASSRLAGGPYEQFF. As DNA, the CDR3 is TGTGCCAGCAGCCGTCTAGCGGGAGGGCCGTATGAGCAGTTCTTC.

The chain is built from TRBV24-1 and TRBJ2-1; TRBD1 is a possible D gene (6 bases). Looked up from germline, CDR1 is KGHDR and CDR2 is SFDVKD. This CDR3 has 14 residues. V was pared by 5 bases and J by 5 bases, with 12 bases between. CDR3 nucleotide sequence: TGTGCCACCAGTGGGAACAGGGTACACAATGAGCAGTTCTTC. This gives the protein CATSGNRVHNEQFF.

This clone has only a few counts. The V call is TRBV11-2, the J call TRBJ1-2; the match to TRBD1 covers 10 bases. The CDR3 consists of 15 residues. V was clipped by 4 bases and J by 8 bases; unmatched bases: 10. CDR1 is SGHAT, CDR2 FQNNGV, per germline. CDR3 DNA: TGTGCCAGCAGCTCTTCAAAGGGACAGGGGCACGGCTACACCTTC. Amino acids: CASSSSKGQGHGYTF.

This clone has just a few counts. The chain is built from TRBV5-1 and TRBJ2-2; D is unclear. The CDR3 is 16 residues long. Germline V gene lookup returns CDR1 SGHRS and CDR2 YFSETQ. The V end was cut by 4 bases, the J end by 7 bases, with 20 bases between. This CDR3 is CASSQAASQWGGELFF. CDR3 bases: TGCGCCAGCAGCCAGGCAGCTAGTCAGTGGGGCGGGGAGCTGTTTTTT.

This chain connects TRBV11-2 to TRBJ2-7; D is ambiguous. Germline V gene data show CDR1 as SGHAT and CDR2 as FQNNGV. V lost 4 bases and J lost 2, with 3 bases in between. The CDR3 is 11 residues long. The CDR3 here is CASSSAYEQYF. CDR3 coding DNA: TGTGCCAGCAGCTCGGCCTACGAGCAGTACTTC.